The 21 T cell receptor beta chains below were found in one sample sequenced in a study of shared clonotypes between healthy human individuals. TCRdb keeps only in-frame clones here, not all; method: immunoSEQ multiplex PCR. Of over a million clones in the sample, 96% are singletons; the top ten hold about 1%. The sequencing sample was made of naive CD4+ T cells sorted from blood. Subset reported: CD45RA+ positively selected. All receptors derive from a man in his thirties or forties in good health.

The J gene is TRBJ1-2, the V gene TRBV7-2; D ambiguous. V was pared by 1 base and J by 3 bases, with 9 bases between. The germline gives CDR1 SGHTA, CDR2 FQGNSA. This CDR3 contains 14 residues. CDR3 protein: CASSLVLWHYGYTF. The DNA for the CDR3 is TGTGCCAGCAGCTTAGTGTTGTGGCACTATGGCTACACCTTC.

Comments on this clone: The junction differs from germline at one of its ends, possibly a read error. This chain links TRBV2 with TRBJ2-7, with TRBD2 matching 10 bases. Germline CDR1 is SNHLY and CDR2 is FYNNEI. The CDR3 contains 15 residues. This chain's CDR3 is CASRERLAGVYEQYF. For the CDR3, the DNA is TGTGCCAGCCGTGAAAGACTAGCGGGCGTCTACGAGCAGTACTTC.

J is TRBJ1-1 and V is TRBV5-6; D is perhaps TRBD1 (5 bases). Germline loops: CDR1 SGHDT, CDR2 YYEEEE. The CDR3 loop spans 14 amino acids. V was shortened by 3 bases and J by 1 base, with 10 bases between the two germline ends. The CDR3 loop reads CASSWDEKNTEAFF. Written as DNA, the CDR3 is TGTGCCAGCAGCTGGGACGAGAAGAACACTGAAGCTTTCTTT.

The CDR3 loop is CASSHGTDTQYF. CDR3 DNA: TGTGCCAGCAGCCATGGCACAGATACGCAGTATTTT. This chain joins TRBV5-5 and TRBJ2-3; unclear D gene. V lost 4 bases and J lost 1, with 4 bases in between. Looked up from germline, CDR1 is SGHKS and CDR2 is YYEKEE (reference sequence). The CDR3 sequence is 12 residues long.

V usage is TRBV2 and J usage is TRBJ1-3; D is perhaps TRBD1 (6 bases). Trimming stripped 4 bases from V and 0 bases from J, with 13 bases between. Looked up from germline, CDR1 is SNHLY and CDR2 is FYNNEI. The CDR3 runs 16 residues. CDR3 DNA sequence: TGTGCCAGCAGTGTTGGCGGACAGCTCTCTGGAAACACCATATATTTT. Translation: CASSVGGQLSGNTIYF.

The chain has TRBV2 and TRBJ2-1, with D perhaps matching TRBD2 (5 bases). CDR1 and CDR2 from the germline V gene are SNHLY and FYNNEI. CDR3 length equals 15 residues. V lost 4 bases to trimming and J lost 2 bases, with 12 bases between them. Written as DNA, the CDR3 is TGTGCCAGCAGTGGAGGGCTAATTGCCTACAATGAGCAGTTCTTC. This gives the protein CASSGGLIAYNEQFF.

A note on this clone: At the DNA level, this CDR3 is encoded by other sequences in the same sample as well. The genes are TRBV25-1 and TRBJ2-2; D is undetermined. V was shortened by 1 base and J by 4 bases, with 4 bases between the two germline ends. Germline V gives CDR1 MGHDK, CDR2 SYGVNS. The CDR3 runs to 13 residues. The CDR3 is CASSELGTGELFF. CDR3 coding DNA: TGTGCCAGCAGTGAATTAGGCACCGGGGAGCTGTTTTTT. Using reference TRBV25-1 and TRBJ2-2 for the parts outside the CDR3, the full variable domain is EADIYQTPRYLVIGTGKKITLECSQTMGHDKMYWYQQDPGMELHLIHYSYGVNSTEKGDLSSESTVSRIRTEHFPLTLESARPSHTSQYLCASSELGTGELFFGEGSRLTVL.

This clone was detected only once. The chain carries TRBV7-3 and TRBJ2-3; tentatively, D is TRBD2 (5 bases). This CDR3 comprises 14 residues. V shed 5 bases and J shed 6 bases, with 15 bases lying between them. The V gene's germline CDR1 is SGHTA and CDR2 FQGTGA. CDR3 bases: TGTGCCAGCAGCAAAACGGGCCCGGGGGATACGCAGTATTTT. Protein: CASSKTGPGDTQYF.

This chain connects TRBV7-2 to TRBJ1-2, with 8 bases lining up with TRBD1. This CDR3 has 15 amino acids. Losses at the gene ends were 4 bases for V and 6 bases for J; bases not matched to a gene: 10. Looked up from germline, CDR1 is SGHTA and CDR2 is FQGNSA. The CDR3 region is CASSSRAGGAHGYTF. DNA of the CDR3: TGTGCCAGCAGCTCAAGGGCAGGGGGCGCGCATGGCTACACCTTC.

V usage is TRBV2 and J usage is TRBJ2-7; no definite D call. The V and J ends lost 2 bases and 2 bases respectively, with 7 bases between them. The germline V gene has CDR1 SNHLY and CDR2 FYNNEI. This CDR3 has 13 amino acids. CDR3 in amino acids: CASSESQTYEQYF. For the CDR3, the DNA is TGTGCCAGCAGTGAATCTCAGACCTACGAGCAGTACTTC.

The CDR3 DNA sequence: TGTGCCATCGTCAAAAGCTTGACAGACGCTGTAAGAGGCTACACCTTC. This translates into CAIVKSLTDAVRGYTF. The V call is TRBV10-3, the J call TRBJ1-2; a possible D gene is TRBD1 (5 bases). This CDR3 contains 16 residues. Germline V gene lookup returns CDR1 ENHRY and CDR2 SYGVKD. Trimming cost V 8 bases and J 8 bases, with 27 bases left between them.

This chain uses TRBV5-1 with TRBJ2-3; TRBD2 matches at 12 bases. CDR1 is SGHRS and CDR2 is YFSETQ in the germline V gene. The CDR3 is 16 residues long. Unmatched junction bases numbered 6, after V lost 3 bases and J lost 4 bases. The CDR3 DNA sequence: TGCGCCAGCAGCTCTAGCGGGAGGGCCGGAGCAGATACGCAGTATTTT. As protein: CASSSSGRAGADTQYF.

The chain combines TRBV5-4 with TRBJ2-5; 9 positions agree with TRBD2. V was clipped by 3 bases and J by 6 bases; unmatched bases: 9. The germline V gene encodes CDR1 SGHNT and CDR2 YYREEE (reference sequence). CDR3 length: 15 amino acids. CDR3 in DNA: TGTGCCAGCAGCTCCTTGGTAGCGGGAGTAAAGACCCAGTACTTC. Translated, it gives CASSSLVAGVKTQYF. Full variable domain (missing parts from reference TRBV5-4 and TRBJ2-5): ETGVTQSPTHLIKTRGQQVTLRCSSQSGHNTVSWYQQALGQGPQFIFQYYREEENGRGNFPPRFSGLQFPNYSSELNVNALELDDSALYLCASSSLVAGVKTQYFGPGTRLLVL.

This clone was picked up a small number of times. The V call is TRBV19, the J call TRBJ1-5; TRBD1 might be the D (6 bases). From germline, CDR1 is LNHDA and CDR2 SQIVND (reference sequence). The CDR3 runs to 13 residues. V lost 3 bases and J lost 7, with 10 bases in between. CDR3: CASSMTGAQPQHF. The DNA for the CDR3 is TGTGCCAGTAGTATGACAGGCGCCCAGCCCCAGCATTTT. The full variable domain, its missing parts supplied by reference TRBV19 and TRBJ1-5, is DGGITQSPKYLFRKEGQNVTLSCEQNLNHDAMYWYRQDPGQGLRLIYYSQIVNDFQKGDIAEGYSVSREKKESFPLTVTSAQKNPTAFYLCASSMTGAQPQHFGDGTRLSIL.

The gene calls are TRBV5-4 and TRBJ2-5; 8 bases fit TRBD2. Trimming cost V 0 bases and J 5 bases; bases outside gene matches: 9. The germline CDR1 and CDR2 sequences are SGHNT and YYREEE (reference sequence). This CDR3 has 16 residues. The CDR3 loop is CASSLVAAGEGETQYF. The DNA of the CDR3 is TGTGCCAGCAGCTTGGTGGCAGCGGGAGAAGGGGAGACCCAGTACTTC.

The CDR3 sequence is CASSSGTLNTEAFF. In DNA, the CDR3 is TGTGCCAGCAGCTCGGGGACACTGAACACTGAAGCTTTCTTT. This chain uses TRBV11-2 with TRBJ1-1, with D possibly being TRBD1 (6 bases). This CDR3 has 14 amino acids. Germline-derived CDR1 and CDR2 are SGHAT and FQNNGV. Deletions cut 4 bases from V and 0 bases from J, with 9 bases between.

The chain recombines TRBV19 with TRBJ2-7; D not resolved. The V end lost 5 bases, the J end lost 2 bases, and 10 bases lay between the germline ends. This CDR3 comprises 13 residues. CDR1 and CDR2 from the germline V gene are LNHDA and SQIVND (reference sequence). This CDR3 reads CASSQVGAYEQYF. The CDR3 nucleotides read TGTGCCAGTAGTCAGGTTGGGGCCTACGAGCAGTACTTC.

The chain is built from TRBV11-2 and TRBJ2-1, with D unresolved. The CDR3 length is 14 residues. Germline assignment: CDR1 SGHAT and CDR2 FQNNGV. The V and J ends lost 1 base and 9 bases respectively, with 13 bases between them. CDR3 nucleotide sequence: TGTGCCAGCAGCTTAGTCTTGGGGTCGGTTGAGCAGTTCTTC. It yields the protein CASSLVLGSVEQFF.

The chain links TRBV18 to TRBJ2-7; TRBD1 matches 9 bases. Germline V CDR1 and CDR2: KGHSH, LQKENI. The CDR3 has 17 residues. Trimming cost V 4 bases and J 6 bases; bases outside gene matches: 16. The CDR3 DNA is TGTGCCAGCTCACGGACCCCGACGGGACAGGGTCGCTTCGAGCAGTACTTC. This gives the protein CASSRTPTGQGRFEQYF.

V is TRBV7-9 and J is TRBJ1-2; maybe TRBD1 (5 bases). Germline V gene lookup returns CDR1 SEHNR and CDR2 FQNEAQ (reference sequence). CDR3 length equals 17 residues. Trimming pared 5 bases from V and 5 bases from J, leaving 24 bases between. As DNA, the CDR3 is TGTGCCAGCAGCCCTTCCCTAGGACTGACAGCCCCTTATGGCTACACCTTC. This translates into CASSPSLGLTAPYGYTF.

This chain uses TRBV15 with TRBJ1-2; weak D call: TRBD1 (6 bases). Looked up from germline, CDR1 is LNHNV and CDR2 is YYDKDF (reference sequence). V lost 0 bases and J 8 bases, leaving 10 bases between the germline ends. The CDR3 totals 13 residues. The CDR3 region has the DNA TGTGCCACCAGCAGAGAGAGGGGGGCAGGCTACACCTTC. It translates to CATSRERGAGYTF. The full variable domain, in which reference TRBV15 and TRBJ1-2 provide the parts outside the CDR3, is DAMVIQNPRYQVTQFGKPVTLSCSQTLNHNVMYWYQQKSSQAPKLLFHYYDKDFNNEADTPDNFQSRRPNTSFCFLDIRSPGLGDTAMYLCATSRERGAGYTFGSGTRLTVV.